The 15 T cell receptor beta chains reported below all come from one sample, sequenced in a study of OX40 agonist ivuxolimab in advanced cancers. TCRdb's copy holds only in-frame clones and misses some; the assay was immunoSEQ multiplex PCR. The sample includes about 69,000 clones, about 88% seen only once; the top ten take roughly 4%. The starting material was CD4+ or CD8+ T cells sorted from blood, obtained in a trial of the OX40 agonist ivuxolimab. The receptors derive from an adult with an advanced solid tumor such as melanoma, head and neck, liver or kidney cancer.

In its sample, this clone was seen once. The rearrangement uses TRBV5-6 and TRBJ1-6, with unresolved D. Between the trimmed V and J ends, which lost 4 bases and 4 bases, there was a span of 12 bases. The CDR3 spans 15 residues. From germline, CDR1 is SGHDT and CDR2 YYEEEE. CDR3 nucleotides: TGTGCCAGCAGCCCCAACCGCCCGTATAATTCACCCCTCCACTTT. It yields the protein CASSPNRPYNSPLHF.

The chain uses TRBV5-4 and TRBJ2-7; perhaps TRBD1 as D (6 bases). Trimming removed 0 bases from V and 2 bases from J, with 12 bases in between. This CDR3 has 15 amino acids. Looked up from germline, CDR1 is SGHNT and CDR2 is YYREEE (reference sequence). Here the CDR3 reads CASSLGQGITYEQYF. CDR3 in DNA: TGTGCCAGCAGCTTGGGGCAGGGGATTACCTACGAGCAGTACTTC.

The chain couples TRBV15 to TRBJ2-3; D is unresolved. The CDR3 runs to 12 residues. The V end lost 2 bases, the J end lost 5 bases, and 5 bases lay between the germline ends. From germline, CDR1 is LNHNV and CDR2 YYDKDF (reference sequence). CDR3 DNA: TGTGCCACCAGCAGAAGATTAGATACGCAGTATTTT. This sequence encodes CATSRRLDTQYF.

J is TRBJ2-1 and V is TRBV28; TRBD2 might be the D (5 bases). CDR3 length: 13 amino acids. Germline loops: CDR1 MDHEN, CDR2 SYDVKM. The V end lost 7 bases, the J end lost 3 bases, and 10 bases lay between the germline ends. The CDR3 loop is CASTGAGYNEQFF. For the CDR3, the DNA is TGTGCCAGCACCGGCGCGGGCTACAATGAGCAGTTCTTC.

The rearrangement links TRBV6-5 to TRBJ1-4; D gene unclear. Deletions cut 0 bases from V and 8 bases from J, with 7 bases between. Germline V lookup: CDR1 MNHEY, CDR2 SVGAGI. This CDR3 comprises 13 residues. CDR3 sequence (DNA): TGTGCCAGCAGTTACTCCTCGCCCGAAAAACTGTTTTTT. Protein product: CASSYSSPEKLFF.

The chain has TRBV11-3 and TRBJ2-2; D is possibly TRBD1 or TRBD2 (7 bases each). The CDR3 sequence is 16 residues long. V dropped 5 bases and J dropped 0 bases, with 13 bases sitting between them. Germline CDR1 SGHNT, CDR2 YENEEA. The chain's CDR3 is CASSQGEGTNTGELFF. The DNA for the CDR3 is TGTGCCAGCAGCCAGGGGGAGGGTACGAACACCGGGGAGCTGTTTTTT.

The V gene is TRBV5-8, the J gene TRBJ2-3; 9 bases agree with TRBD2. Germline values: CDR1 SGHTS, CDR2 YDEGEE. Trimming took 3 bases from V and 4 from J; bases not matched to a gene: 6. This CDR3 comprises 15 residues. Here the CDR3 DNA reads TGTGCCAGCAGCTCCGGACTAGCGATATCAGATACGCAGTATTTT. Its translation is CASSSGLAISDTQYF.

The chain carries TRBV7-2 and TRBJ2-3, with 8 bases identical to TRBD2. Trimming removed 5 bases from V and 5 bases from J; junction bases left unmatched: 9. In germline, CDR1 is SGHTA, CDR2 FQGNSA. The CDR3 is made up of 15 amino acids. DNA for the CDR3: TGTGCCAGCAGCCAAGCGGGAGCAAGGATAGATACGCAGTATTTT. Amino acids: CASSQAGARIDTQYF.

The chain joins TRBV5-1 to TRBJ2-3; weak D call: TRBD2 (6 bases). V lost 1 base and J lost 2, with 11 bases in between. CDR1 and CDR2 from the germline V gene are SGHRS and YFSETQ. The length of the CDR3 is 15 residues. CDR3 protein: CASSLIGGDTDTQYF. The CDR3 nucleotides read TGCGCCAGCAGCTTGATCGGGGGAGACACAGATACGCAGTATTTT. The full variable domain, rest sourced from reference TRBV5-1 and TRBJ2-3, is KAGVTQTPRYLIKTRGQQVTLSCSPISGHRSVSWYQQTPGQGLQFLFEYFSETQRNKGNFPGRFSGRQFSNSRSEMNVSTLELGDSALYLCASSLIGGDTDTQYFGPGTRLTVL.

The CDR3 loop reads CASKFQGNTEAFF. As DNA, the CDR3 is TGTGCCAGCAAGTTCCAGGGGAACACTGAAGCTTTCTTT. The rearrangement links TRBV2 to TRBJ1-1; maybe TRBD1 (5 bases). With 7 bases removed from V and 1 base from J, the gap between germline ends came to 10 bases. From germline, CDR1 is SNHLY and CDR2 FYNNEI. The CDR3 has 13 amino acids.

The J gene is TRBJ2-1, the V gene TRBV19, with no clear D. The CDR3 runs 12 residues. Germline-derived CDR1 and CDR2 are LNHDA and SQIVND (reference sequence). The germline V and J ends were trimmed by 5 bases and 14 bases, with 16 bases remaining between them. In DNA, the CDR3 is TGTGCCAGTAGTCCCGGTTATAGCCGCAAGTTCTTC. Protein product: CASSPGYSRKFF.

This chain connects TRBV18 to TRBJ2-5; D is perhaps TRBD1 (6 bases). The CDR3 has 13 residues. V lost 3 bases and J lost 5, with 10 bases in between. Per the germline V gene, CDR1 is KGHSH and CDR2 is LQKENI. The CDR3 loop is CASSPQGWETQYF. Here the CDR3 DNA reads TGTGCCAGCTCACCGCAGGGGTGGGAGACCCAGTACTTC.

This clone occurred a few times. The chain couples TRBV30 to TRBJ2-1; D ambiguous. V lost 3 bases and J 4 bases, leaving 10 bases between the germline ends. The CDR3 extends over 13 amino acids. The V gene's germline CDR1 is GTSNPN and CDR2 SVGIG (reference sequence). CDR3 amino acids: CAWRSPFYNEQFF. The CDR3 DNA reads TGTGCCTGGAGAAGTCCCTTTTACAATGAGCAGTTCTTC.

The chain couples TRBV28 to TRBJ2-7, with 7 bases aligning to TRBD2. Germline V CDR1 and CDR2: MDHEN, SYDVKM. After removal of 7 bases from V and 2 bases from J, the junction contained 2 bases not matched to a gene. CDR3 length: 12 residues. The CDR3 reads CASTRGTYEQYF. CDR3 DNA: TGTGCCAGCACGCGGGGGACCTACGAGCAGTACTTC.

The chain employs TRBV6-6 and TRBJ1-1, with unresolved D. V gave up 2 bases and J gave up 1 base, with 11 bases separating them. CDR3 size: 15 residues. From germline, CDR1 is MNHNY and CDR2 SVGAGI (reference sequence). CDR3 loop: CASSYGDRGNTEAFF. The CDR3 bases are TGTGCCAGCAGTTACGGAGACCGGGGGAACACTGAAGCTTTCTTT.